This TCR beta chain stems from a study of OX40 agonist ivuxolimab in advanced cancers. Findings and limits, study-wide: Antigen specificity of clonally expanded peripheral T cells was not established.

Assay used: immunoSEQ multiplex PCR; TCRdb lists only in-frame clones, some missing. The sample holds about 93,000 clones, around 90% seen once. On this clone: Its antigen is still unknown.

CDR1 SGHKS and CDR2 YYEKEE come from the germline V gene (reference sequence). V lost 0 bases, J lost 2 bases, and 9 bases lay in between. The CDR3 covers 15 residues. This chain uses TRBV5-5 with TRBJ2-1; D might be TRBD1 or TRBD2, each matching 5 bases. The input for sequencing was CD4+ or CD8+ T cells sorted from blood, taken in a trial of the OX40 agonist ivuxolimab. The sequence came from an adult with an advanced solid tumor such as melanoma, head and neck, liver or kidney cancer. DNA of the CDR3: TGTGCCAGCAGCTTGGATGGGACGGCCTACAATGAGCAGTTCTTC. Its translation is CASSLDGTAYNEQFF.